The 28 T cell receptor beta chains presented below share a single source sample, sequenced in a study of cytomegalovirus exposure and HLA in healthy donors. Both 60 Vbeta primers and 13 Jbeta primers went into the PCR. Assay used: immunoSEQ multiplex PCR; TCRdb lists only in-frame clones, some missing. The table shows 160,000 or so clones, with over 80% occurring only once. The sequencing sample was made of PBMCs. The source is a male donor in good health and CMV-seropositive.

With respect to this clone: This sample includes further DNA sequences coding for the same CDR3. The chain joins TRBV7-9 to TRBJ2-7, with TRBD2 matching over 8 bases. CDR3 size: 14 residues. Germline lookup yields CDR1 SEHNR and CDR2 FQNEAQ (reference sequence). V lost 8 bases, J lost 3 bases, and 9 bases stayed unmatched. CDR3 coding DNA: TGTGCCAGCTCGCCGGGAACTAGCGGCTACGAGCAGTACTTC. Translation: CASSPGTSGYEQYF.

V is TRBV5-1 and J is TRBJ1-6; 9 bases match TRBD1. This CDR3 has 15 amino acids. V shed 2 bases, J shed 7 bases, and the junction held 4 bases outside the gene matches. Germline lookup yields CDR1 SGHRS and CDR2 YFSETQ. The CDR3 loop reads CASSFNRGPNSPLHF. The DNA of the CDR3 is TGCGCCAGCAGCTTCAACAGGGGGCCGAATTCACCCCTCCACTTT.

The V and J genes are TRBV18 and TRBJ2-7; D is perhaps TRBD2 (5 bases). The V end was cut by 9 bases, the J end by 0 bases, with 6 bases between. Germline CDR1 reads KGHSH; CDR2 reads LQKENI. CDR3 length: 11 amino acids. CDR3 protein: CASGSSYEQYF. Here the CDR3 DNA reads TGTGCCAGTGGGAGCTCCTACGAGCAGTACTTC.

V is TRBV6-1 and J is TRBJ1-5; 7 positions match TRBD1. Per the germline V gene, CDR1 is MNHNS and CDR2 is SASEGT. This CDR3 spans 13 amino acids. V gave up 8 bases and J gave up 1 base; unmatched junction bases: 2. This CDR3 is CASLGQSNQPQHF. CDR3 nucleotide sequence: TGTGCCAGCCTGGGACAGAGCAATCAGCCCCAGCATTTT.

This chain links TRBV5-5 with TRBJ1-5; 8 nucleotides agree with TRBD1. The CDR3 is 16 amino acids. V shed 2 bases and J 7 bases; nucleotides not matched to a gene: 11. Germline V gene lookup returns CDR1 SGHKS and CDR2 YYEKEE (reference sequence). The CDR3 DNA sequence: TGTGCCAGCAGCTTCACCCAGGGGGCCGCGGGACAGCCCCAGCATTTT. Protein: CASSFTQGAAGQPQHF. Looking up the rest from reference TRBV5-5 and TRBJ1-5 gives the full variable domain: DAGVTQSPTHLIKTRGQQVTLRCSPISGHKSVSWYQQVLGQGPQFIFQYYEKEERGRGNFPDRFSARQFPNYSSELNVNALLLGDSALYLCASSFTQGAAGQPQHFGDGTRLSIL.

The gene calls are TRBV9 and TRBJ2-7; D not resolved. The length of the CDR3 is 18 residues. Germline CDR1 reads SGDLS; CDR2 reads YYNGEE. The V end lost 0 bases, the J end lost 0 bases, and 19 bases lay between the germline ends. CDR3 DNA sequence: TGTGCCAGCAGCGTAGTTATTCGAACTACTGATCTCTCCTACGAGCAGTACTTC. Amino acid sequence: CASSVVIRTTDLSYEQYF.

The chain combines TRBV6-5 with TRBJ1-2, with D perhaps matching TRBD1 (6 bases). Germline V gives CDR1 MNHEY, CDR2 SVGAGI. The CDR3 has 13 residues. V was clipped by 7 bases and J by 5 bases, with 14 bases between them. The CDR3 DNA reads as TGTGCCAGCACCCCGAGGGGGATATATGGCTACACCTTC. It translates to CASTPRGIYGYTF.

The chain joins TRBV27 to TRBJ1-5, with a tentative D call TRBD1 (5 bases). The V end lost 5 bases, the J end lost 6 bases, and 17 bases lay between the germline ends. The CDR3 extends over 15 amino acids. CDR1 and CDR2 from the germline V gene are MNHEY and SMNVEV (reference sequence). Written as DNA, the CDR3 is TGTGCCAGCAGTCCGTGGGGAGGGGCCGGTCAGCCCCAGCATTTT. Encoded protein: CASSPWGGAGQPQHF.

This chain links TRBV5-1 with TRBJ2-5; a possible D gene is TRBD2 (6 bases). Deletions cut 0 bases from V and 9 bases from J, with 21 bases between. Germline V CDR1 and CDR2: SGHRS, YFSETQ. This CDR3 has 16 residues. CDR3 sequence reads: CASSLADSQGEEAQYF. The CDR3, as DNA: TGCGCCAGCAGCTTGGCCGACTCGCAAGGGGAGGAGGCCCAGTACTTC.

This rearrangement joins TRBV19 to TRBJ1-5, with D maybe TRBD1 (6 bases). The ends were cut back, 6 bases at V and 0 bases at J, with 12 bases in the middle. CDR3 length equals 15 residues. Germline CDR1 is LNHDA and CDR2 is SQIVND (reference sequence). CDR3 bases: TGTGCCAGTAGAATTCAGGGGTATAGCAATCAGCCCCAGCATTTT. This translates into CASRIQGYSNQPQHF.

DNA of the CDR3: TGTGCCAGCAGCGGCCGACAGGGGGCCGCCGGGGAGCTGTTTTTT. This sequence encodes CASSGRQGAAGELFF. V usage is TRBV11-2 and J usage is TRBJ2-2; 10 bases agree with TRBD1. The CDR3 is 15 amino acids. The trim removed 5 bases at V and 6 bases at J, leaving 6 bases unmatched. Germline CDR1 reads SGHAT; CDR2 reads FQNNGV.

This clone was detected a few times. The V gene is TRBV5-1, the J gene TRBJ1-1, with 7 bases matching TRBD1. The CDR3 spans 14 residues. Unmatched junction bases numbered 4, after V lost 4 bases and J lost 1 base. Germline-derived CDR1 and CDR2 are SGHRS and YFSETQ. The CDR3, as DNA: TGCGCCAGCAGCCCCGGGACAGCGAACACTGAAGCTTTCTTT. Amino acid sequence: CASSPGTANTEAFF.

The chain uses TRBV6-5 and TRBJ1-6; D remains unclear. Trimming removed 5 bases at V and 9 bases at J, with 14 bases between. Per germline, CDR1 MNHEY and CDR2 SVGAGI. This CDR3 has 14 residues. CDR3 amino acids: CASSTGSSSSPLHF. The CDR3 region has the DNA TGTGCCAGCAGTACCGGGTCTTCTAGTTCACCCCTCCACTTT.

This chain links TRBV30 with TRBJ1-3; D uncertain. V lost 4 bases and J 2 bases, leaving 12 bases between the germline ends. Germline assignment: CDR1 GTSNPN and CDR2 SVGIG (reference sequence). The CDR3 sequence is 14 residues long. In DNA, the CDR3 is TGTGCCTGGACAGACCGCCAGGCTGGAAACACCATATATTTT. It is translated as CAWTDRQAGNTIYF.

Turning to this clone: The junction and the germline gene differ at one end; a read error may be behind it. As DNA, the CDR3 is TGTTCCAGCAGCCCTGGACAGCTTGAAGCTTTCTTT. Translating it yields CSSSPGQLEAFF. The chain joins TRBV7-9 to TRBJ1-1, with a tentative D call TRBD1 (6 bases). Germline lookup yields CDR1 SEHNR and CDR2 FQNEAQ (reference sequence). The CDR3 contains 12 residues.

In its sample, this clone was seen once. Mismatch with germline at one junction end may stem from a read error. Other DNA sequences in this sample translate to the same CDR3. The gene calls are TRBV5-4 and TRBJ1-1; 7 bases fit TRBD1. CDR1 SGHNT and CDR2 YYREEE come from the germline V gene (reference sequence). The CDR3 has 15 residues. The CDR3 protein is CASSLGGAMNTEAFF. DNA for the CDR3: TGTGCCAGCAGCCTAGGGGGCGCGATGAACACTGAAGCCTTCTTT.

J is TRBJ2-1 and V is TRBV19, with 7 bases identical to TRBD2. Looked up from germline, CDR1 is LNHDA and CDR2 is SQIVND (reference sequence). CDR3 length: 13 residues. V lost 8 bases, J lost 7 bases, and 8 bases stayed unmatched. The CDR3 is CASVRSGMNEQFF. The CDR3 DNA follows: TGTGCCAGTGTGAGAAGCGGGATGAATGAGCAGTTCTTC.

The chain joins TRBV13 to TRBJ2-7; 8 bases are a match to TRBD2. The CDR3 covers 15 residues. Germline CDR1 PRHDT, CDR2 FYEKMQ (reference sequence). Germline trimming cut 1 base from V and 7 bases from J; bases unmatched to any gene: 9. CDR3 amino acids: CASSLAGGPVREQYF. The CDR3 DNA follows: TGTGCCAGCAGCTTAGCGGGAGGGCCGGTAAGGGAGCAGTACTTC.

The J gene is TRBJ1-1, the V gene TRBV18; D unclear. The CDR3 has 17 residues. The ends were cut back, 3 bases at V and 0 bases at J, with 17 bases in the middle. From germline, CDR1 is KGHSH and CDR2 LQKENI. The CDR3 nucleotides are TGTGCCAGCTCACCCCTCGATTCACCCGGGGTGAACACTGAAGCTTTCTTT. Translating it yields CASSPLDSPGVNTEAFF.

The CDR3 protein is CASSLEELADEQFF. The CDR3 bases are TGTGCCAGCAGCTTAGAAGAACTAGCGGATGAGCAGTTCTTC. V is TRBV11-2 and J is TRBJ2-1, with 8 bases lining up with TRBD2. The CDR3 sequence is 14 residues long. Germline V gene lookup returns CDR1 SGHAT and CDR2 FQNNGV. Trimming took 0 bases from V and 8 from J; bases not matched to a gene: 3. Variable domain in full (rest from reference TRBV11-2 and TRBJ2-1): EAGVAQSPRYKIIEKRQSVAFWCNPISGHATLYWYQQILGQGPKLLIQFQNNGVVDDSQLPKDRFSAERLKGVDSTLKIQPAKLEDSAVYLCASSLEELADEQFFGPGTRLTVL.

This chain links TRBV11-3 with TRBJ2-5; D not resolved. The CDR3 spans 15 residues. Germline CDR1 is SGHNT and CDR2 is YENEEA. V lost 5 bases, J lost 4 bases, and 17 bases lay in between. CDR3 amino acids: CASSPQRLELETQYF. The CDR3 DNA is TGTGCCAGCAGCCCGCAAAGGCTAGAACTAGAGACCCAGTACTTC.

This chain links TRBV30 with TRBJ2-1; TRBD2 agrees at 7 bases. After removal of 4 bases from V and 5 bases from J, the junction contained 8 bases not matched to a gene. The CDR3 extends over 14 amino acids. CDR1 and CDR2 from the germline V gene are GTSNPN and SVGIG (reference sequence). Here the CDR3 reads CAWTPLAENNEQFF. The DNA for the CDR3 is TGTGCCTGGACACCTCTAGCGGAGAACAATGAGCAGTTCTTC.

The V gene is TRBV27, the J gene TRBJ1-5; 10 nucleotides align to TRBD1. The CDR3 has 17 amino acids. Germline V gene sequence: CDR1 MNHEY, CDR2 SMNVEV (reference sequence). V lost 4 bases and J lost 0; bases outside the gene matches: 6. This CDR3 is CASSSWTGGYSNQPQHF. CDR3 in DNA: TGTGCCAGCAGTTCCTGGACAGGGGGTTATAGCAATCAGCCCCAGCATTTT.

This chain uses TRBV6-5 with TRBJ1-2, with a possible D match to TRBD1 (5 bases). The V end was cut by 6 bases, the J end by 1 base, with 9 bases between. In germline, CDR1 is MNHEY, CDR2 SVGAGI. This CDR3 spans 13 amino acids. CDR3 nucleotides: TGTGCCAGCAGGACAGATCTTAACTATGGCTACACCTTC. Amino acid sequence: CASRTDLNYGYTF.

As DNA, the CDR3 is TGTGCCAGCAGACCTAGCGGGGCGGTCTACAATGAGCAGTTCTTC. Its protein product is CASRPSGAVYNEQFF. The chain couples TRBV2 to TRBJ2-1, with TRBD2 identical over 9 bases. The V gene's germline CDR1 is SNHLY and CDR2 FYNNEI. Trimming removed 6 bases from V and 3 bases from J; junction bases left unmatched: 6. CDR3 length: 15 residues. Full variable domain (rest looked up from reference TRBV2 and TRBJ2-1): EPEVTQTPSHQVTQMGQEVILRCVPISNHLYFYWYRQILGQKVEFLVSFYNNEISEKSEIFDDQFSVERPDGSNFTLKIRSTKLEDSAMYFCASRPSGAVYNEQFFGPGTRLTVL.

The rearrangement links TRBV25-1 to TRBJ1-2; D may be TRBD1 (5 bases). The CDR3 has 13 residues. Trimming removed 6 bases at V and 5 bases at J, with 13 bases between. From germline, CDR1 is MGHDK and CDR2 SYGVNS. CDR3 residues: CASSGAGRYGYTF. CDR3 nucleotide sequence: TGTGCCAGCAGCGGGGCGGGGAGGTATGGCTACACCTTC.

The V gene is TRBV7-9, the J gene TRBJ1-5; weak D call: TRBD1 (5 bases). This CDR3 region has 13 residues. CDR1 is SEHNR and CDR2 is FQNEAQ in the germline V gene (reference sequence). Trimming stripped 8 bases from V and 2 bases from J, with 10 bases between. For the CDR3, the DNA is TGTGCCAGCGGCGGGGGTGGCAATCAGCCCCAGCATTTT. It codes for CASGGGGNQPQHF.

The chain employs TRBV7-8 and TRBJ1-5; D is possibly TRBD1 (6 bases). V lost 7 bases, J lost 6 bases, and 19 bases lay in between. The V gene's germline CDR1 is SGHVS and CDR2 FQNEAQ. The CDR3 spans 15 residues. CDR3 loop: CASNRDRTLSQPQHF. The CDR3 nucleotides read TGTGCCAGCAACAGGGACCGGACGTTGAGTCAGCCCCAGCATTTT.